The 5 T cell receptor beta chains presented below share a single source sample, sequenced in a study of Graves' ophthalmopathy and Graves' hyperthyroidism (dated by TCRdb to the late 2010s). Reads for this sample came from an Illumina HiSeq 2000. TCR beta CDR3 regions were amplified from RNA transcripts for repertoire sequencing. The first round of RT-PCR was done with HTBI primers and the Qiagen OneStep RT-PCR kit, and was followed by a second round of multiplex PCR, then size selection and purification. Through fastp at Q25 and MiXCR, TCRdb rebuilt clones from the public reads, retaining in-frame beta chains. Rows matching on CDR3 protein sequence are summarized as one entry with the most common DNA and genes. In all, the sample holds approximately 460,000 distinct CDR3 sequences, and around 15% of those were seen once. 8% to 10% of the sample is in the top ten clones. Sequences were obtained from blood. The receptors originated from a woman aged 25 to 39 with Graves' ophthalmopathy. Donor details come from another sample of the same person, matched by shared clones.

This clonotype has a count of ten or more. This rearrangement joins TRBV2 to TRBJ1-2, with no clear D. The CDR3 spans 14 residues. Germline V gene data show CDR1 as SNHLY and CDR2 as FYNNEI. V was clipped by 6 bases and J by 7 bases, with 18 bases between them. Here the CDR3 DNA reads TGTGCCAGCAGAACCCCGGTCGACCGGGGTGGCTACACCTTC. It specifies CASRTPVDRGGYTF.

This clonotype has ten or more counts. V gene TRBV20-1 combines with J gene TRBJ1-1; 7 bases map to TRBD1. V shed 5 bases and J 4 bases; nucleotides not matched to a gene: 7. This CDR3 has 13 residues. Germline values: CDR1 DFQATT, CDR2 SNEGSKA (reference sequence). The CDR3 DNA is TGCAGTGCTCTGAGGGGGCCGGGCACTGAAGCTTTCTTT. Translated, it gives CSALRGPGTEAFF.

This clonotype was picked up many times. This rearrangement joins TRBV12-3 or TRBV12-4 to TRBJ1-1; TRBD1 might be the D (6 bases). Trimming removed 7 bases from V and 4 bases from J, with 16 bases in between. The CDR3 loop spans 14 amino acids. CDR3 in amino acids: CASTRGGLATEAFF. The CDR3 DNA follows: TGTGCCAGCACCCGAGGGGGGCTGGCCACTGAAGCTTTCTTT.

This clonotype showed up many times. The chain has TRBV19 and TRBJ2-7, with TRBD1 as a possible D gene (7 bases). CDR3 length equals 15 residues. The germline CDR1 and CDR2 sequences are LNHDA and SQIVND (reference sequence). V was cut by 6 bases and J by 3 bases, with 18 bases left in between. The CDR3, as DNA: TGTGCCAGTAGCCCATCCAGGGGGGCCAGCTACGAGCAGTACTTC. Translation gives CASSPSRGASYEQYF.

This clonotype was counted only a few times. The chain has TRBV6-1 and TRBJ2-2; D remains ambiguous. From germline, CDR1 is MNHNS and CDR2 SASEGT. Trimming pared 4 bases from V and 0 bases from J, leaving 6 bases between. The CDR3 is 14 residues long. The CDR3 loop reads CASSVQANTGELFF. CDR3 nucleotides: TGTGCCAGCAGTGTTCAGGCGAACACCGGGGAGCTGTTTTTT.